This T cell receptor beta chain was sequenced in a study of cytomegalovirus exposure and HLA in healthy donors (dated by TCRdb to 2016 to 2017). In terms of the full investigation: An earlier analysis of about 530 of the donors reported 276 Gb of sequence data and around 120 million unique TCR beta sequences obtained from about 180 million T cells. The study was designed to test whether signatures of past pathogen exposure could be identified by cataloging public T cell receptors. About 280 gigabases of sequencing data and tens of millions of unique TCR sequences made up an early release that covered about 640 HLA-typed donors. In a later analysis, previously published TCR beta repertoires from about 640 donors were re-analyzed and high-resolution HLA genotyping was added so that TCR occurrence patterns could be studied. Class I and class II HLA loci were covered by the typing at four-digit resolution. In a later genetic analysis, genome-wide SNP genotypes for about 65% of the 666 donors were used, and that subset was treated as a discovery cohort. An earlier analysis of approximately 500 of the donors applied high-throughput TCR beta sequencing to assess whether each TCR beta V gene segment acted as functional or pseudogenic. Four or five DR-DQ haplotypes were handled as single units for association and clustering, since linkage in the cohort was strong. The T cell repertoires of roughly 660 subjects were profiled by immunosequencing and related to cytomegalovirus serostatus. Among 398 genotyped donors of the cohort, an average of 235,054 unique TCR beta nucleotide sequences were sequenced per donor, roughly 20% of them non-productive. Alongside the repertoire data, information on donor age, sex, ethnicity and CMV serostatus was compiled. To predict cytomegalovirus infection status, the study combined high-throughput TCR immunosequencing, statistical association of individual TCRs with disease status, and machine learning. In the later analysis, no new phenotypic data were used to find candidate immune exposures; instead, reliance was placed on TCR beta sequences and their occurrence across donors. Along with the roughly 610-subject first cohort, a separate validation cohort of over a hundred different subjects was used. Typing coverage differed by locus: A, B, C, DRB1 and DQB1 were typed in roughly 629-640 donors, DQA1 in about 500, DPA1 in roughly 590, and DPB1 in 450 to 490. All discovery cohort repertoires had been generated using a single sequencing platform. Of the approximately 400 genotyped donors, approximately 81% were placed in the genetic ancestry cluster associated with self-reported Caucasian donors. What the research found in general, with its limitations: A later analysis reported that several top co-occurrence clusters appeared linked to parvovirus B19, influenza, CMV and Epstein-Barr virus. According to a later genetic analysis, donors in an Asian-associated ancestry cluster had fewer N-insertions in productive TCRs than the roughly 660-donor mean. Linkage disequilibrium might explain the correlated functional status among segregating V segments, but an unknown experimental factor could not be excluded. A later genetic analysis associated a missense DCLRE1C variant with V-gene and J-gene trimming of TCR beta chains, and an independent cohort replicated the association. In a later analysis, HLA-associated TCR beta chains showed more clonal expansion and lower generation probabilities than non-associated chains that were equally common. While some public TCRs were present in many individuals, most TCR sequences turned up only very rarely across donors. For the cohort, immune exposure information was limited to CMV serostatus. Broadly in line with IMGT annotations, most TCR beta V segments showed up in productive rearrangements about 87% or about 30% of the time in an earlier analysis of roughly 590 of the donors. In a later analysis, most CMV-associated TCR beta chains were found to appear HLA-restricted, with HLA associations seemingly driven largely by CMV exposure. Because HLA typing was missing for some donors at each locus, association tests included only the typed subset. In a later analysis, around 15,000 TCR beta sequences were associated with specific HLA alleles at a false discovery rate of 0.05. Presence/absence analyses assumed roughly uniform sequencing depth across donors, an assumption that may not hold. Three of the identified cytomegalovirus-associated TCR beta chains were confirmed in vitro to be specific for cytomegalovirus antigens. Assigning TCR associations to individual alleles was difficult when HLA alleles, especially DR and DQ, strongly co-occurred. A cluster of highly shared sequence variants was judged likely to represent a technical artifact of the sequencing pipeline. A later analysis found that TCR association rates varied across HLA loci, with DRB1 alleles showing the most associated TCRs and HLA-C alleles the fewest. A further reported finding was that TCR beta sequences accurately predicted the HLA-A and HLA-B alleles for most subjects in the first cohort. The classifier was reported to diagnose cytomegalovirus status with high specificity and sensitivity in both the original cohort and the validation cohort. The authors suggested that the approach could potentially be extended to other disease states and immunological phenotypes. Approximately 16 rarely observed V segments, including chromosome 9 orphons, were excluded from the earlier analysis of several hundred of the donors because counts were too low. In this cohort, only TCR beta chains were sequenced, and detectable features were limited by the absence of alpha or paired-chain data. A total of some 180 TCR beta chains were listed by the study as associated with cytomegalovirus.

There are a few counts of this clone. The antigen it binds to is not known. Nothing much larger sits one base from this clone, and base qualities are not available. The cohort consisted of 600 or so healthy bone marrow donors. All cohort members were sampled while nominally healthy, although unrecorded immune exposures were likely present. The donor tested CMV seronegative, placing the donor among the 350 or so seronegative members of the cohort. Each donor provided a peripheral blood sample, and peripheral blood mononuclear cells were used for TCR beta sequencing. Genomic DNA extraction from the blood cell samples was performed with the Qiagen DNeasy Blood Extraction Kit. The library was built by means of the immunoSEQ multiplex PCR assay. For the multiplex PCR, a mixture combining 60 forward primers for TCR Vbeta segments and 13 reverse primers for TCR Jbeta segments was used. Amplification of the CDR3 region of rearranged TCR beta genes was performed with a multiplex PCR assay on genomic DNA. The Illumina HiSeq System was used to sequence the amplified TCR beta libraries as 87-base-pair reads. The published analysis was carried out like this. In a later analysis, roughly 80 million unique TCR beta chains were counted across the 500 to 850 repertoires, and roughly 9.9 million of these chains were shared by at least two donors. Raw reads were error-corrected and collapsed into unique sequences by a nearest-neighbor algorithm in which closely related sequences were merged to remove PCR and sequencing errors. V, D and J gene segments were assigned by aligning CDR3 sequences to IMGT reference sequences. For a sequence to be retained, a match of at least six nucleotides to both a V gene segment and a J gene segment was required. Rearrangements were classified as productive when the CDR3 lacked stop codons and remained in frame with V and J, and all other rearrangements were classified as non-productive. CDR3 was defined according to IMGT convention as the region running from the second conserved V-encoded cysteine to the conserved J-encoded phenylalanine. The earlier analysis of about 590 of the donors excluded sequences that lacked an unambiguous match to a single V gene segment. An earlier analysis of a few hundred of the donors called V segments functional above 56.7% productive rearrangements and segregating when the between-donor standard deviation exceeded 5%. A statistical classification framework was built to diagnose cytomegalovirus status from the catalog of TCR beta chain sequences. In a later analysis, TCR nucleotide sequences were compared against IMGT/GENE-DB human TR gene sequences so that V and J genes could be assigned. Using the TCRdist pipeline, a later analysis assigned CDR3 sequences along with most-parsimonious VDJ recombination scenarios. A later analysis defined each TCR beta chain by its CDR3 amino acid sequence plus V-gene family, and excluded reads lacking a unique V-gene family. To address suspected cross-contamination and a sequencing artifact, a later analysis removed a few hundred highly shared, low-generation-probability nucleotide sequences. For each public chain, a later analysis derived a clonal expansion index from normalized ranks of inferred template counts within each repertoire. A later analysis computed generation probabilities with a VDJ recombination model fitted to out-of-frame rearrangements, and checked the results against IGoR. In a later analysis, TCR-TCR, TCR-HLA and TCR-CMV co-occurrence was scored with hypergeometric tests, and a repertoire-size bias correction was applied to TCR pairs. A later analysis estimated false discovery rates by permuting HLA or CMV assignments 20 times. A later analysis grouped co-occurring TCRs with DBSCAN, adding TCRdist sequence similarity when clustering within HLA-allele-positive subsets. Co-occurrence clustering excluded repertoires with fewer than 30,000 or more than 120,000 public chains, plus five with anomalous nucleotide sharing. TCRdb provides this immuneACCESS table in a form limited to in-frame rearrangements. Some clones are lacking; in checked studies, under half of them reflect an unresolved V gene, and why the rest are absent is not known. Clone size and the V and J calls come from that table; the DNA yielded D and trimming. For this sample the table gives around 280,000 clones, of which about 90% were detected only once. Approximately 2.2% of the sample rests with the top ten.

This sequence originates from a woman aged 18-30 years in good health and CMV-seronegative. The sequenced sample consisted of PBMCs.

The nucleotide sequence is given as TGTGCCAGCAGGGATCCGGGACAGGGGGCCATCAGGGAGCTGTTTTTT. This yields the protein CASRDPGQGAIRELFF. The chain is encoded by TRBV27 joined to TRBJ2-2, and TRBD1 matches 12 of the central bases. Counted from cysteine to phenylalanine, this CDR3 has 16 amino acids. The DNA shown is the 48-base CDR3, in frame from base 1. The germline V gene (reference sequence) provides CDR1 MNHEY and CDR2 SMNVEV. Trimming removed 6 bases from V and 9 bases from J; the gene matches leave 11 bases unexplained.